The following is a T cell receptor beta chain sequence with its context. This clonotype turned up a few times. There is no known antigen for this receptor. No base quality information exists; no much larger clone differs at one position. This sample was sequenced with an Illumina HiSeq 1500. TCRdb reprocessed the public reads (quality trimming at Q25 with fastp, clone calling with MiXCR) and kept in-frame beta chains. Each CDR3 protein gets just one entry, which takes the most common genes and DNA from the rows behind it. The sample profile shows 150,000 or so distinct CDR3 sequences; 17% of them were found once. The top ten hold about 19% of the sample. The data derive from a study of T cell repertoires in cytomegalovirus infection (dated by TCRdb to between 2018 and 2020). The study in broad terms: Donor HLA type was relevant to the analysis, as public TCR beta signatures indicated carriage of CMV infection together with the matching HLA type.

V ends up 5 bases short and J 4 bases short, with an unmatched junction base count of 6. Spanning cysteine to phenylalanine, the CDR3 consists of 14 amino acids. Of all the DNA, just the CDR3 is kept, 42 bases in frame from base 1. From a lookup of the germline V gene (reference sequence), CDR1 and CDR2 are SEHNR and FQNEAQ. Points the paper makes about the study in general: The ex vivo response was dominated by HLA-C-restricted CMV-specific TCR beta clonotypes, and the single most frequent clonotype in two of eight donors was supplied by these HLA-C-restricted clonotypes. In both this cohort and an independent roughly 350-donor cohort, the cumulative frequency of public TCR beta family members distinguished carriers of CMV infection plus the relevant HLA type.

The chain is assembled from TRBV7-9 and TRBJ2-5; 8 nucleotides in the junction match TRBD2. The sequence came from a human donor in good health (CMV status not recorded). Some clones in this sample may be carry-over from other donors' samples. The sequencing input was CD8+ T cells from PBMCs. The nucleotide sequence reads as follows: TGTGCCAGCAGCCCGACTAGCGAGGGAGAGACCCAGTACTTC. It translates to CASSPTSEGETQYF.